What follows are 13 T cell receptor beta chains derived from one specimen sequenced in a study of long-term antiretroviral therapy in people with HIV. Run at survey level, the immunoSEQ assay was version v3.0. Clones were sequenced by immunoSEQ multiplex PCR, and TCRdb holds only the in-frame ones, with some missing. The table has about 20,000 clones, around nine tenths seen once; the top ten hold about 9.3%. The sequencing used unsorted PBMCs, collected 4.2 to 4.5 years before starting antiretroviral therapy. The receptors derive from a woman aged 25 to 39 with HIV.

This clone was seen a handful of times. The chain joins TRBV27 to TRBJ2-7; 8 nucleotides align to TRBD1. Germline trimming cut 5 bases from V and 2 bases from J; bases unmatched to any gene: 2. Germline V lookup: CDR1 MNHEY, CDR2 SMNVEV (reference sequence). CDR3 length: 13 amino acids. The CDR3, as DNA: TGTGCCAGCAGTCCGGACAGGGCCTACGAGCAGTACTTC. This codes for CASSPDRAYEQYF.

The V and J genes are TRBV6-6 and TRBJ1-2; tentative D call: TRBD1 (6 bases). The CDR3 runs to 15 residues. From germline, CDR1 is MNHNY and CDR2 SVGAGI (reference sequence). Trimming stripped 6 bases from V and 0 bases from J, with 14 bases between. The CDR3 bases are TGTGCCAGCAGCCAAAAACAGGGTACTAACTATGGCTACACCTTC. Translation gives CASSQKQGTNYGYTF.

This chain uses TRBV5-1 with TRBJ2-3; a possible D gene is TRBD2 (5 bases). The CDR3 is 15 residues long. Trimming cost V 2 bases and J 2 bases, with 12 bases left between them. Germline V gene data show CDR1 as SGHRS and CDR2 as YFSETQ. CDR3: CASSFEGDPTDTQYF. The CDR3 bases are TGCGCCAGCAGCTTTGAGGGCGACCCCACAGATACGCAGTATTTT.

The rearrangement uses TRBV11-2 and TRBJ2-3; D is possibly TRBD2 (6 bases). Trimming cost V 2 bases and J 6 bases, with 12 bases left between them. This CDR3 region has 14 residues. From germline, CDR1 is SGHAT and CDR2 FQNNGV. DNA for the CDR3: TGTGCCAGCAGCTTAACAAGACTAGAGGATACGCAGTATTTT. It yields the protein CASSLTRLEDTQYF.

The chain links TRBV10-3 to TRBJ2-2; D gene unclear. Germline V gene lookup returns CDR1 ENHRY and CDR2 SYGVKD. The CDR3 loop spans 15 amino acids. Trimming pared 4 bases from V and 3 bases from J, leaving 12 bases between. Written as DNA, the CDR3 is TGTGCCATCAGTGGTCAACCCGAGGACACCGGGGAGCTGTTTTTT. It encodes CAISGQPEDTGELFF.

The chain couples TRBV29-1 to TRBJ1-2; 11 bases agree with TRBD1. CDR1 is SQVTM, CDR2 ANQGSEA, per germline. This CDR3 is 13 amino acids long. J was trimmed by 1 base and V by 6 bases; bases with no gene match: 1. The chain's CDR3 is CSVDRGLNYGYTF. CDR3 in DNA: TGCAGCGTGGACAGGGGGCTTAACTATGGCTACACCTTC.

The J gene is TRBJ1-1, the V gene TRBV29-1; no clear D. The CDR3 spans 13 residues. Germline CDR1 SQVTM, CDR2 ANQGSEA. Trimming removed 7 bases at V and 1 base at J, with 13 bases between. CDR3: CSARPWGNTEAFF. In DNA form, the CDR3 reads TGCAGCGCCCGGCCGTGGGGGAACACTGAAGCTTTCTTT.

This rearrangement joins TRBV5-4 to TRBJ2-7; 8 positions agree with TRBD1. Germline V gene sequence: CDR1 SGHNT, CDR2 YYREEE (reference sequence). With V trimmed by 4 bases and J by 2 bases, 8 bases remained unmatched. The CDR3 length is 15 residues. This CDR3 reads CASSPDRGTPYEQYF. The CDR3 DNA reads as TGTGCCAGCAGCCCAGACAGGGGCACACCCTACGAGCAGTACTTC.

The chain employs TRBV7-2 and TRBJ2-3; TRBD2 aligns across 14 bases. Germline lookup yields CDR1 SGHTA and CDR2 FQGNSA. V shed 5 bases, J shed 4 bases, and the junction held 2 bases outside the gene matches. This CDR3 comprises 15 residues. Written as DNA, the CDR3 is TGTGCCAGCAGCGAGACTAGCGGGGGGGCAGATACGCAGTATTTT. Translated, it gives CASSETSGGADTQYF.

The J gene is TRBJ1-2, the V gene TRBV6-1; TRBD1 is a possible D gene (5 bases). CDR1 and CDR2 from the germline V gene are MNHNS and SASEGT. The CDR3 consists of 13 residues. V dropped 8 bases and J dropped 4 bases, with 14 bases sitting between them. DNA for the CDR3: TGTGCCAGCTCTACGGGAGGGGCCTATGGCTACACCTTC. Residues: CASSTGGAYGYTF.

The chain uses TRBV7-2 and TRBJ1-3, with D perhaps matching TRBD1 (5 bases). V lost 1 base and J lost 3, with 10 bases in between. In germline, CDR1 is SGHTA, CDR2 FQGNSA. The CDR3 runs to 15 residues. The CDR3 nucleotides read TGTGCCAGCAGCTTAGACTCTGACAGTGGAAACACCATATATTTT. Translating gives CASSLDSDSGNTIYF.

The genes are TRBV2 and TRBJ2-3; 12 bases line up with TRBD1. The CDR3 has 16 residues. V gave up 3 bases and J gave up 3 bases; unmatched junction bases: 4. Germline CDR1 reads SNHLY; CDR2 reads FYNNEI. CDR3 amino acids: CASSEGQGAGTDTQYF. The CDR3 nucleotides are TGTGCCAGCAGTGAGGGACAGGGGGCCGGGACAGATACGCAGTATTTT.

This chain connects TRBV18 to TRBJ2-3, with 9 bases matching TRBD1. The CDR3 has 17 amino acids. J lost 3 bases, V lost 6 bases, and 13 bases had no gene match. The germline gives CDR1 KGHSH, CDR2 LQKENI. CDR3 nucleotide sequence: TGTGCCAGCTCGCCGGTAAGGGACAGGGAGATAACAGATACGCAGTATTTT. Residues: CASSPVRDREITDTQYF.